This section outlines one TCR beta chain sequence together with its context. Its antigen is still unknown. The sample is drawn from a study of T-cell memory formation after mild COVID-19. Overall study context: TCR clusters largely stayed donor specific.

Study-wide results and limits: Pre-infection memory showed some responding clones, and this suggested that cross-reactive memory joined. Mainly in CM and EM were contracting CD4+ clones; CD8+ were in EMRA.

TCRdb re-derived calls from the 5' RACE reads in MiXCR, one entry per CDR3 protein. The data hold over 250,000 distinct CDR3 sequences, with around 15% observed a single time. The germline V gene has CDR1 SGHAT and CDR2 FQNNGV. The trim removed 6 bases at V and 4 bases at J, leaving 8 bases unmatched. The length of the CDR3 is 15 residues. Sequenced material: PBMCs or a T cell subset sorted from them (not recorded which). The TCR sequence derives from a young man who had mild COVID-19 (a few samples of this study predate the infection). Cell type and time point are not known. The V call is TRBV11-2, the J call TRBJ2-5; TRBD1 matches at 10 bases. CDR3 region: CASRHYRTGGETQYF. CDR3 nucleotide sequence: TGTGCCAGCAGACATTACAGGACAGGGGGAGAGACCCAGTACTTC.